These T cell receptor beta chains were read from a single sample in a study of regulatory T cells in long-lasting Graves disease. Via MiXCR, TCRdb re-called the multiplex PCR reads, giving one row per CDR3 protein. This repertoire shows about 470,000 distinct CDR3 sequences, around 20% found once; its top ten account for 7% to 10%. This specimen consisted of peripheral blood mononuclear cells (PBMCs), obtained when the disease was refractory, from a patient treated with antithyroid drugs. Receptors originate from a female donor with Graves disease. Each CDR3 is given with its conserved first and last residue. Fields, in order: CDR3 protein, CDR3 DNA, D gene, clone size, V gene, CDR3 length, J gene. The D gene is left open where the match is weak. Clone sizes are given selectively: once, few, many, or a class where the clone is expanded.

CDR3aa: CSASFQPSRTQYF
CDR3nt: TGCAGTGCTAGTTTCCAGCCGAGTCGGACCCAGTACTTC
d_gene: -
abundance: many
v_gene: TRBV20-1
len: 13
j_gene: TRBJ2-5

CDR3aa: CASSLRRGNQPQHF
CDR3nt: TGTGCCAGCAGTCTCCGGCGGGGCAATCAGCCCCAGCATTTT
d_gene: -
abundance: few
v_gene: TRBV6-1
len: 14
j_gene: TRBJ1-5

CDR3aa: CASEIPGREQYF
CDR3nt: TGTGCCAGCGAAATCCCGGGAAGGGAGCAGTACTTC
d_gene: -
abundance: many
v_gene: TRBV28
len: 12
j_gene: TRBJ2-7

CDR3aa: CASSQGGLAQETQYF
CDR3nt: TGTGCCAGCAGCCAAGGCGGACTAGCCCAAGAGACCCAGTACTTC
d_gene: TRBD2
abundance: many
v_gene: TRBV3-1
len: 15
j_gene: TRBJ2-5

CDR3aa: CASSLRTGFFDEQCF
CDR3nt: TGTGCCAGCAGCTTACGTACAGGGTTCTTTGACGAGCAGTGCTTC
d_gene: -
abundance: few
v_gene: TRBV11-2
len: 15
j_gene: TRBJ2-7

CDR3aa: CASGFEGPYTIYF
CDR3nt: TGTGCTAGTGGTTTCGAGGGGCCGTACACCATATATTTT
d_gene: -
abundance: -
v_gene: TRBV12-5
len: 13
j_gene: TRBJ1-3

CDR3aa: CASSEAVGSANTGELFF
CDR3nt: TGTGCCAGCAGTGAAGCGGTGGGGAGCGCGAACACCGGGGAGCTGTTTTTT
d_gene: -
abundance: few
v_gene: TRBV6-1
len: 17
j_gene: TRBJ2-2

CDR3aa: CASSPGQGPVEQYF
CDR3nt: TGTGCCAGCAGCCCAGGACAGGGCCCCGTCGAGCAGTACTTC
d_gene: TRBD1
abundance: many
v_gene: TRBV12-3/TRBV12-4
len: 14
j_gene: TRBJ2-7

CDR3aa: CASSITGGGTGELFF
CDR3nt: TGTGCCAGTAGTATTACGGGAGGGGGCACCGGGGAGCTGTTTTTT
d_gene: TRBD2
abundance: -
v_gene: TRBV19
len: 15
j_gene: TRBJ2-2

CDR3aa: CASTTTGGGLSYEQYF
CDR3nt: TGTGCCAGCACTACCACAGGGGGTGGGTTATCCTACGAGCAGTACTTC
d_gene: TRBD1
abundance: -
v_gene: TRBV6-1
len: 16
j_gene: TRBJ2-7

CDR3aa: CASSLGRVSNQPQHF
CDR3nt: TGTGCCAGCAGTTTAGGCAGGGTTAGCAATCAGCCCCAGCATTTT
d_gene: -
abundance: many
v_gene: TRBV12-3/TRBV12-4
len: 15
j_gene: TRBJ1-5

CDR3aa: CATSARRVVNTEAFF
CDR3nt: TGTGCCACCAGTGCAAGGAGGGTAGTGAACACTGAAGCTTTCTTT
d_gene: -
abundance: many
v_gene: TRBV15
len: 15
j_gene: TRBJ1-1

CDR3aa: CASSLKGLLNTEAFF
CDR3nt: TGTGCCAGCAGTTTAAAAGGACTATTGAACACTGAAGCTTTCTTT
d_gene: -
abundance: -
v_gene: TRBV28
len: 15
j_gene: TRBJ1-1

CDR3aa: CATSESGQLMTYGYTF
CDR3nt: TGTGCCACCAGTGAGTCGGGACAGTTAATGACCTACGGCTACACCTTC
d_gene: TRBD1
abundance: many
v_gene: TRBV24-1
len: 16
j_gene: TRBJ1-2

CDR3aa: CASRPPRLAGGPWETQYF
CDR3nt: TGTGCCAGCAGACCCCCTCGACTAGCGGGAGGGCCATGGGAGACCCAGTACTTC
d_gene: TRBD2
abundance: many
v_gene: TRBV28
len: 18
j_gene: TRBJ2-5

CDR3aa: CASSVDSFQPQHF
CDR3nt: TGTGCCAGCAGCGTAGACTCCTTTCAGCCCCAGCATTTT
d_gene: -
abundance: many
v_gene: TRBV9
len: 13
j_gene: TRBJ1-5

CDR3aa: CASSTRTGEKLFF
CDR3nt: TGTGCCAGCAGTACACGGACAGGGGAAAAACTGTTTTTT
d_gene: TRBD1
abundance: -
v_gene: TRBV27
len: 13
j_gene: TRBJ1-4

CDR3aa: CAWMDPQYTDTQYF
CDR3nt: TGTGCCTGGATGGACCCCCAATACACAGATACGCAGTATTTT
d_gene: -
abundance: few
v_gene: TRBV30
len: 14
j_gene: TRBJ2-3

CDR3aa: CSVGGQVGEQYF
CDR3nt: TGCAGCGTTGGCGGACAGGTCGGCGAGCAGTACTTC
d_gene: TRBD1
abundance: few
v_gene: TRBV29-1
len: 12
j_gene: TRBJ2-7

CDR3aa: CASSFTGPHYEQYF
CDR3nt: TGTGCCAGCAGTTTTACAGGGCCCCACTACGAGCAGTACTTC
d_gene: -
abundance: many
v_gene: TRBV28
len: 14
j_gene: TRBJ2-7

CDR3aa: CASSLGGFPGPQHF
CDR3nt: TGTGCCAGCAGCTTGGGGGGGTTCCCTGGCCCCCAGCATTTT
d_gene: -
abundance: -
v_gene: TRBV6-4
len: 14
j_gene: TRBJ1-5

CDR3aa: CASSQGGGRVAKNIQYF
CDR3nt: TGTGCCAGCAGCCAAGGGGGAGGAAGAGTAGCCAAAAACATTCAGTACTTC
d_gene: -
abundance: many
v_gene: TRBV3-1
len: 17
j_gene: TRBJ2-4

CDR3aa: CSVDEVETQYF
CDR3nt: TGCAGCGTAGACGAGGTAGAGACCCAGTACTTC
d_gene: -
abundance: few
v_gene: TRBV29-1
len: 11
j_gene: TRBJ2-5

CDR3aa: CASSSGDRGFEQYF
CDR3nt: TGTGCCAGCAGCTCCGGGGACAGGGGTTTCGAGCAGTACTTC
d_gene: TRBD1
abundance: -
v_gene: TRBV13
len: 14
j_gene: TRBJ2-7

CDR3aa: CASSTGLAGGPSYEQYF
CDR3nt: TGCGCCAGCAGCACGGGACTAGCGGGAGGGCCCTCCTACGAGCAGTACTTC
d_gene: TRBD2
abundance: once
v_gene: TRBV5-1
len: 17
j_gene: TRBJ2-7

CDR3aa: CASSLELPRGETQYF
CDR3nt: TGTGCCAGCAGCTTAGAGCTCCCCCGTGGGGAGACCCAGTACTTC
d_gene: -
abundance: many
v_gene: TRBV7-2
len: 15
j_gene: TRBJ2-5

CDR3aa: CASSFHASNGKETQYF
CDR3nt: TGTGCCAGCAGTTTCCACGCCTCGAACGGGAAGGAGACCCAGTACTTC
d_gene: -
abundance: many
v_gene: TRBV28
len: 16
j_gene: TRBJ2-5

CDR3aa: CSADRTYTDTQYF
CDR3nt: TGCAGCGCCGACAGAACCTACACAGATACGCAGTATTTT
d_gene: -
abundance: -
v_gene: TRBV29-1
len: 13
j_gene: TRBJ2-3

CDR3aa: CASSLTGYSYELYF
CDR3nt: TGTGCCAGCAGCTTAACCGGGTATTCCTACGAGCTGTACTTC
d_gene: -
abundance: -
v_gene: TRBV7-8
len: 14
j_gene: TRBJ2-7

CDR3aa: CATSRDREQGSEAFF
CDR3nt: TGTGCCACCAGCAGAGACAGAGAACAGGGTTCGGAAGCTTTCTTT
d_gene: -
abundance: many
v_gene: TRBV15
len: 15
j_gene: TRBJ1-1